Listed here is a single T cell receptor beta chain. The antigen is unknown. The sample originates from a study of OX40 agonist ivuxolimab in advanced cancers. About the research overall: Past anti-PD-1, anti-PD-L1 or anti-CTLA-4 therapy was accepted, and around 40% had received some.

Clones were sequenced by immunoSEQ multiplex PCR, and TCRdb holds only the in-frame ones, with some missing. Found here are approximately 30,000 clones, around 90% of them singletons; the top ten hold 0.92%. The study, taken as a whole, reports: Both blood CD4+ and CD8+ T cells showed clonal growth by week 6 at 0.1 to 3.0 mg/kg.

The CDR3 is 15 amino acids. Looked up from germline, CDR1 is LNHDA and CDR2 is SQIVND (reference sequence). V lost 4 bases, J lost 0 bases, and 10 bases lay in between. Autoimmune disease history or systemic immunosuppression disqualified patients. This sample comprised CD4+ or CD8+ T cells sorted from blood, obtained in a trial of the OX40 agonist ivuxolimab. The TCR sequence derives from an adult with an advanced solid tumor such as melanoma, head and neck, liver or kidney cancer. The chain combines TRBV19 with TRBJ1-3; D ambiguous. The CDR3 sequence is CASSRRESSGNTIYF. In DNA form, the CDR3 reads TGTGCCAGTAGTAGACGGGAAAGCTCTGGAAACACCATATATTTT. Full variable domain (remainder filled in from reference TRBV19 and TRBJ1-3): DGGITQSPKYLFRKEGQNVTLSCEQNLNHDAMYWYRQDPGQGLRLIYYSQIVNDFQKGDIAEGYSVSREKKESFPLTVTSAQKNPTAFYLCASSRRESSGNTIYFGEGSWLTVV.